This is a list of T cell receptor beta chains from one sample in a study of early T cells in non-severe SARS-CoV-2 infection. From the 5' RACE reads, TCRdb called clonotypes with MiXCR, one entry per CDR3 protein. In the table there are tens of thousands of distinct CDR3 sequences, over 10% of which are singletons. Sequencing was performed on whole blood. The origin of the receptors is an adult who was a healthcare worker with PCR-confirmed SARS-CoV-2 infection or an uninfected control (not recorded which). Each CDR3 is given with its conserved first and last residue. A D gene is named only where the DNA matches it firmly. Clone size is shown for a subset of rows, as once, few, many or a class of expanded clone.

>TRBV5-5|NA|few|TRBJ2-2
TGTGCCAGCAGCTTCAGGGACTCGAACACCGGGGAGCTGTTTTTT
CASSFRDSNTGELFF
>TRBV5-4|NA|few|TRBJ2-5
TGTGCCAGCAGATCAGGGCAGGCCAAAGAGACCCAGTACTTC
CASRSGQAKETQYF
>TRBV11-2|NA|NA|TRBJ2-6
TGTGCCAGCAGCTCGCCTTACAGTCACTCTGGGGCCAACGTCCTGACTTTC
CASSSPYSHSGANVLTF
>TRBV5-1|NA|many|TRBJ2-5
TGCGCCAGCAGCTCCCAGGGGACGGCCCAAGAGACCCAGTACTTC
CASSSQGTAQETQYF
>TRBV18|NA|many|TRBJ1-1
TGTGCCAGCTCACCGAACCGGGACACTGAAGCTTTCTTT
CASSPNRDTEAFF
>TRBV20-1|NA|NA|TRBJ1-3
TGCAGTGCAGGACATATATCGTCTGGAAACACCATATATTTT
CSAGHISSGNTIYF
>TRBV5-1|TRBD1|NA|TRBJ1-5
TGCGCCAGCAGCTTGGCGGGACAGGGCAATCAGCCCCAGCATTTT
CASSLAGQGNQPQHF
>TRBV5-1|NA|NA|TRBJ2-7
TGCGCCAGCAGCCCCGAAGGGTCCTCCTACGAGCAGTACTTC
CASSPEGSSYEQYF
>TRBV7-3|NA|few|TRBJ1-1
TGTGCCAGCAGCGACGTAAGCGGCGCTGAAGCTTTCTTT
CASSDVSGAEAFF
>TRBV12-3/TRBV12-4|TRBD1|NA|TRBJ1-2
TGTGCCAGCAGCCTGACAGGGTACGGCTACACCTTC
CASSLTGYGYTF
>TRBV6-6|NA|many|TRBJ1-4
TGTGCCAGCAGGTTGAGTTCGGTCGGGGAAAAACTGTTTTTT
CASRLSSVGEKLFF
>TRBV20-1|TRBD1|many|TRBJ1-1
TGCAGTGCTTCAACACAGGGGGGCGAGAAAGCGAGCAACACTGAAGCTTTCTTT
CSASTQGGEKASNTEAFF
>TRBV5-1|TRBD1|few|TRBJ2-1
TGCGCCAGCCGTGACAGGGGGTCTGACAATGAGCAGTTCTTC
CASRDRGSDNEQFF
>TRBV5-6|NA|many|TRBJ1-3
TGTGCCAGCGGGAGAGGAGTTTCTGGAAACACCATATATTTT
CASGRGVSGNTIYF
>TRBV7-9|NA|many|TRBJ2-1
TGTGCCAGCAGCTTAGATTTGGTTTCCTACAATGAGCAGTTCTTC
CASSLDLVSYNEQFF
>TRBV6-2/TRBV6-3|NA|few|TRBJ2-3
TGTGCCAGCAGTTACGTGCAGACGATTCTGAAAGATACGCAGTATTTT
CASSYVQTILKDTQYF
>TRBV6-5|TRBD1|many|TRBJ1-2
TGTGCCAGCAGTTACTGGGGGACAGGTCCGAGCAGCTATGGCTACACCTTC
CASSYWGTGPSSYGYTF
>TRBV19|TRBD1|many|TRBJ2-6
TGTGCCACCCAAGACAGGGCCGGGGCCAACGTCCTGACTTTC
CATQDRAGANVLTF
>TRBV19|TRBD2|many|TRBJ2-2
TGTGCCAGTAGGCCTAGCGGGAGGAGAACCGGGGAGCTGTTTTTT
CASRPSGRRTGELFF
>TRBV28|NA|many|TRBJ1-5
TGTGCCAGCAGTTTCCAGGGTACAAGCAATCAGCCCCAGCATTTT
CASSFQGTSNQPQHF
>TRBV5-1|TRBD2|few|TRBJ2-1
TGCGCCAGCAGCCAAAGCGGGAGCTCCTACAATGAGCAGTTCTTC
CASSQSGSSYNEQFF
>TRBV5-1|NA|NA|TRBJ1-4
TGCGCCAGCAGCTTTTTACGGAATGAAAAACTGTTTTTT
CASSFLRNEKLFF
>TRBV20-1|TRBD1|few|TRBJ1-1
TGCAGTGCTGGGGGACAGTGGCTCACCGCTGGAGCTTTCTTT
CSAGGQWLTAGAFF